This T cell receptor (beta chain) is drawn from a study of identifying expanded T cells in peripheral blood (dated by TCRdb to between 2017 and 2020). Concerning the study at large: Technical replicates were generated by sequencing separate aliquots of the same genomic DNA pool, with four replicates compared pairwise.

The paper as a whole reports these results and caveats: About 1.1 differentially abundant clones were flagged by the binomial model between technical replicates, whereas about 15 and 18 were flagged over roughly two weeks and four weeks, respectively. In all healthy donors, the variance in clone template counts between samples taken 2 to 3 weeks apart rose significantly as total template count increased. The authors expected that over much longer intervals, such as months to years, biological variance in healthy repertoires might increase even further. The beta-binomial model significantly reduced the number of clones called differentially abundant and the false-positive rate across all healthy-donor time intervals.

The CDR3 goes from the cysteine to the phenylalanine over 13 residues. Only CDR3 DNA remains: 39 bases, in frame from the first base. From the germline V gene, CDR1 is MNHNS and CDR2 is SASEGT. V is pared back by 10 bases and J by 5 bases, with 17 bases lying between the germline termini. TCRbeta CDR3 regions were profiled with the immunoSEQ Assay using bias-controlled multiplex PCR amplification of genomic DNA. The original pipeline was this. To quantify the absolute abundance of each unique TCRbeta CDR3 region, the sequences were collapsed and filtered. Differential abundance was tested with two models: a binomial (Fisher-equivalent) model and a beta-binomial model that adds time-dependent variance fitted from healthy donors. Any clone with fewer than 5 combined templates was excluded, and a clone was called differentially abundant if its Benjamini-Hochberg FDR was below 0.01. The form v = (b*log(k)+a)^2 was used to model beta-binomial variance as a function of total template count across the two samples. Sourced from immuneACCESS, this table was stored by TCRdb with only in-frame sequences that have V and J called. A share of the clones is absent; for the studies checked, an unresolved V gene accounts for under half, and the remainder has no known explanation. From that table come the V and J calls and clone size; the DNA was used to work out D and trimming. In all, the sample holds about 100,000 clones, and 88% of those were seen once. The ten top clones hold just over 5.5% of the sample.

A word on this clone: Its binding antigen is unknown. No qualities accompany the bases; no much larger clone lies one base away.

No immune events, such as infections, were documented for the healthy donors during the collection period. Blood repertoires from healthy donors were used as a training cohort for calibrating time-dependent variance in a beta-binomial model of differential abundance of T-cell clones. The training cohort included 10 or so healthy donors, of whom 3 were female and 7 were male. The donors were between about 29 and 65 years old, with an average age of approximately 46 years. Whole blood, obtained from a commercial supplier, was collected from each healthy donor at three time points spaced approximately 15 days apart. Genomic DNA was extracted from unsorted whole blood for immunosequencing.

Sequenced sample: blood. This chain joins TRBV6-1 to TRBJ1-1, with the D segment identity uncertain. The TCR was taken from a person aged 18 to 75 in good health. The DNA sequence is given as TGTGCCATCAAGAGCTTCCTGCGGACTGAAGCTTTCTTT. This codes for CAIKSFLRTEAFF.